The clone carrying this TCR beta chain was seen more than once but under ten times. Library preparation followed earlier protocols using designated TCR primers. MiXCR was run by TCRdb on the PCR reads, yielding one entry per CDR3 protein. The sample lists 460,000 or so distinct CDR3 sequences, roughly 26% occurring once. The sample comes from a study of molecular identifiers for immune sequencing clone quantification. Trimming at V came to 1 base and at J to 2 bases, leaving 4 bases not matched to a gene. CDR1 is LNHDA and CDR2 is SQIVND in the germline V gene (reference sequence). CDR3 size: 16 residues.

The source material was naive CD8+ T cells from blood, with Jurkat cell RNA spiked in. Described subset: FACS-sorted CD8+CD4-CCR7+CD45RA+ naive T cells. This TCR was recovered from a human donor in good health. Some libraries in this study had Jurkat cell RNA spiked in. This chain joins TRBV19 and TRBJ2-3, with 9 bases identical to TRBD2. This CDR3 reads CASSIGSGGLTDTQYF. The CDR3 DNA reads as TGTGCCAGTAGTATAGGTAGCGGGGGACTCACAGATACGCAGTATTTT.